This TCR beta chain originates from a study of identical twins. Notes on the study in general: Models underestimated out-of-frame TCR alpha sharing in monozygotic twins.

TCRdb reanalysed the 5' RACE reads using MiXCR and keeps one entry per CDR3 protein. The table has hundreds of thousands of distinct CDR3 sequences, about a fifth seen once; the top ten hold around 0.5%. To note about this clonotype: As yet, its antigen is unknown.

The CDR3 has 12 amino acids. V lost 8 bases to trimming and J lost 5 bases, with 7 bases between them. Germline CDR1 is ENHRY and CDR2 is SYGVKD. These same records also appear under a second study, on yellow fever vaccine responses in identical twins.

Sequencing was done on a sample of CD4+ T cells sorted from blood. This TCR derives from a woman aged 18-29 years in good health. This chain joins TRBV10-3 and TRBJ1-6; D unclear. The CDR3 loop is CAIGVDNSPLHF. DNA of the CDR3: TGTGCCATCGGGGTGGATAATTCACCCCTCCACTTT.